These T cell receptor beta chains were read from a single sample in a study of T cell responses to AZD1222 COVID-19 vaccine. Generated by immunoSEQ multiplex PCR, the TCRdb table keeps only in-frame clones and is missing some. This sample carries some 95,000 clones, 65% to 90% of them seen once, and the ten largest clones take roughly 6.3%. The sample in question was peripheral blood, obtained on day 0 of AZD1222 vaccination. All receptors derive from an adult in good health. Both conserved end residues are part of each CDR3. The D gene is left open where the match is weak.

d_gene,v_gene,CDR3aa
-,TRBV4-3,CASSQGVGQGKDTQYF
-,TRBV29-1,CSVEEGNSNQPQHF
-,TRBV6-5,CASSYFPAGGTGELFF
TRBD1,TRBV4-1,CASSQGRQGVGNTIYF
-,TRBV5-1,CASSLGGSSYEQYF
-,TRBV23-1,CASSQLRGVENTGELFF
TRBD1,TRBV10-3,CAIRTSGTGRDGYTF
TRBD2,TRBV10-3,CAISDGTRGTGELFF
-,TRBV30,CAWSHRGAGEKLFF
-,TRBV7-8,CASSAQQGRETQYF
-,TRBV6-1,CASSVEPPKAKNIQYF
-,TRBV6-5,CASKENLAGNTIYF
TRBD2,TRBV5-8,CASSYGLADKPLSTDTQYF
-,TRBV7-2,CASSPVGDGSYNEQFF
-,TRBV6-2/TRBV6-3,CASSFREQNEQFF
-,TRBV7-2,CASSWAGGGGSYNEQFF
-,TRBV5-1,CASSFVLTRRDHEQYF
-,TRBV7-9,CASSLNRVGYSGYTF
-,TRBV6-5,CASRRLPRNNEQFF
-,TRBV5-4,CASSPRGPNSPLHF
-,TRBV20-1,CSALSNEKLFF
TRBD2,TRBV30,CAWETSGLFDEQFF
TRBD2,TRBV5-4,CASSSRTSGTLTDTQYF
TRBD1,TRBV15,CATSRYRGGELFF
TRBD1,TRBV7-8,CASSLGTGSHSPLHF
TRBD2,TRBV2,CASRGRGYGYEQYF
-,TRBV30,CAIEGQNNSPLHF
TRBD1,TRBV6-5,CASSYSRQGNNEQFF
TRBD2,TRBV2,CASRPSGRTLDTQYF
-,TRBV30,CAWSVGGSRQPQHF
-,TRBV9,CASSVGGQTVGEQFF
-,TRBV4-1,CASSQGGAYSYGNTF
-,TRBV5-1,CASSTGTHAIGNEQFF